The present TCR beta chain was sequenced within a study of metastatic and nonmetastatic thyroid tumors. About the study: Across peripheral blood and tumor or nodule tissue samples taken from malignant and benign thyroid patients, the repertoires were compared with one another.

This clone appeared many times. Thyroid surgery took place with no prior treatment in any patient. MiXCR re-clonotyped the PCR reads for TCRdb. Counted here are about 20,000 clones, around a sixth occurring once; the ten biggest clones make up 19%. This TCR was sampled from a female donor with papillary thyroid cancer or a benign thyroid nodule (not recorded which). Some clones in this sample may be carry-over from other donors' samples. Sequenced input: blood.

The CDR3 DNA sequence: TGTGCCACCCGCGGACAGGGGAACACCGGGGAGCTGTTTTTT. This translates into CATRGQGNTGELFF. V and J are TRBV7-9 and TRBJ2-2; 8 positions match TRBD1. The germline V gene has CDR1 SEHNR and CDR2 FQNEAQ (reference sequence). The CDR3 has 14 residues. The V and J ends lost 10 bases and 1 base, in that order; junction bases with no gene match: 5.